This T cell receptor beta chain stems from a study of T cell repertoires in cytomegalovirus infection. Findings and limits, study-wide: There were HLA-C-restricted CMV-specific TCR beta clonotypes dominating the ex vivo response.

TCRdb analysed the reads with MiXCR anew, one entry per CDR3 protein. Here the sample spans about a million distinct CDR3 sequences, approximately 31% being singletons. CDR1 is SGHNT, CDR2 YYREEE, per germline (reference sequence). The CDR3 is made up of 12 amino acids. V was pared by 3 bases and J by 7 bases, with 8 bases between. Concerning this clonotype: As yet, its antigen is unknown.

The source was cultured CD8+ T cells from PBMCs, collected from culture after CMV antigen stimulation. This chain links TRBV5-4 with TRBJ2-1; D remains ambiguous. This clonotype was sampled from a human donor in good health (CMV status not recorded). Some clones in this sample may be carry-over from other donors' samples. The chain's CDR3 is CASSSNLNEQFF. DNA for the CDR3: TGTGCCAGCAGCTCGAACTTGAATGAGCAGTTCTTC.